This T cell receptor (beta chain) was observed in a study of T cells in Graves' hyperthyroidism and ophthalmopathy. Across the study: Peripheral blood was taken when the disease was first diagnosed, before any treatment began. Study conclusions and caveats: Most clonotypes expanded in thyroid above 0.001 were likewise present in blood.

This clonotype was detected only a few times. Its antigen is not identified. The CDR3 has 14 residues. The J segment lost 4 bases and the V segment lost 4 bases, leaving 5 bases of the junction unmatched. CDR1 and CDR2 from the germline V gene are KGHSH and LQKENI. RNA transcripts served as the template for amplifying TCR beta CDR3 regions. Primed by the HTBI set, a first-round RT-PCR was run on the TCR CDR3. MiXCR, run by TCRdb on the multiplex PCR reads, gives a single entry per CDR3 protein. This sample yields around 620,000 distinct CDR3 sequences, of which 14% are seen a single time; roughly 6.9% belongs to the top ten.

The origin of this receptor is a woman under 30 with Graves' ophthalmopathy. Sequenced input: blood. The J gene is TRBJ1-1, the V gene TRBV18, with 8 positions matching TRBD1. DNA for the CDR3: TGTGCCAGCTCACTTTCGACAGGGGCCACTGAAGCTTTCTTT. Translating gives CASSLSTGATEAFF.